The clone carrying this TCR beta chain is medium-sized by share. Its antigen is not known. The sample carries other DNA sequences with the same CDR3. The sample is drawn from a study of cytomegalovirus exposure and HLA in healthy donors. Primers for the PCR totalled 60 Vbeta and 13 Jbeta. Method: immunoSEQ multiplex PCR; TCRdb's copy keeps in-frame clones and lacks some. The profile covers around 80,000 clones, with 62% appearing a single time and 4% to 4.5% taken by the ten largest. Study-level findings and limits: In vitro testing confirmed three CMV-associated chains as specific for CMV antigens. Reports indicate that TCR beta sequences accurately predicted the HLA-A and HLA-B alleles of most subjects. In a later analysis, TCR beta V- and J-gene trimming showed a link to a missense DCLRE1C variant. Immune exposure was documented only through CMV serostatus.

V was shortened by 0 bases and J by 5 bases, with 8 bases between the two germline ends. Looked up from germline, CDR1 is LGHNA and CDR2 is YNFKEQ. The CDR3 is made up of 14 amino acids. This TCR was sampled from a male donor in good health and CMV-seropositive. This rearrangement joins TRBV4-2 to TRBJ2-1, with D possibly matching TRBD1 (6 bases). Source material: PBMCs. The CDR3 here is CASSQDPGDNEQFF. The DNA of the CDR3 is TGTGCCAGCAGCCAAGATCCAGGGGACAATGAGCAGTTCTTC.